A selection of T cell receptor beta chains follows, all from one sample in a study of Graves' ophthalmopathy and Graves' hyperthyroidism. In TCRdb, the multiplex PCR reads were re-called with MiXCR into one record per CDR3 protein. The table has a few hundred thousand distinct CDR3 sequences, roughly 21% seen once. Sequencing was carried out using peripheral blood. Every receptor here comes from a woman aged 18 to 35 with stable Graves' hyperthyroidism. Both conserved end residues are part of each CDR3. The D gene is left open where the match is weak. Clone size is not always given. Where it is, it says once, few, many or a class for expanded clones.

- | TRBJ2-5 | many | TRBV2 | TGTGCCAGCTATTATACGGAAGAGACCCAGTACTTC | CASYYTEETQYF
- | TRBJ1-1 | few | TRBV30 | TGTGCCTGGATGAGGACAGTGAACACTGAAGCTTTCTTT | CAWMRTVNTEAFF
- | TRBJ2-5 | - | TRBV18 | TGTGCCAGCTCACCGGAGAGGGGGAGCGTAGAGACCCAGTACTTC | CASSPERGSVETQYF
- | TRBJ2-5 | - | TRBV2 | TGTGCCAGCAGTGCAACAGGGTCAGAGACCCAGTACTTC | CASSATGSETQYF
- | TRBJ2-7 | - | TRBV3-1 | TGTGCCAGCAGCCAAATGTTAACAGTCGGGTCCTACGAGCAGTACTTC | CASSQMLTVGSYEQYF
TRBD1 | TRBJ2-3 | few | TRBV24-1 | TGTGCCACCAGTGATTACCAGGGGGCTGAAGATACGCAGTATTTT | CATSDYQGAEDTQYF
- | TRBJ2-3 | - | TRBV19 | TGTGCCAGTAGCCCAACATTCACAGATACGCAGTATTTT | CASSPTFTDTQYF
TRBD1 | TRBJ1-1 | many | TRBV5-5 | TGTGCCAGCAGCTGGACAGGTAGAAACACTGAAGCTTTCTTT | CASSWTGRNTEAFF
TRBD1 | TRBJ1-5 | many | TRBV28 | TGTGCCAGCAGTCCCAAGGGACAGTATAGCAATCAGCCCCAGCATTTT | CASSPKGQYSNQPQHF
TRBD1 | TRBJ1-2 | few | TRBV3-1 | TGTGCCAGCGAAGGGGAGGGGGCGATTGGCTACACCTTC | CASEGEGAIGYTF
- | TRBJ1-6 | many | TRBV12-3/TRBV12-4 | TGTGCCAGCAGTTCCCGCAGGGACCCCTCACCCCTCCACTTT | CASSSRRDPSPLHF
TRBD2 | TRBJ2-7 | many | TRBV4-1 | TGCGCCAGCAGCCTTGCGGGGGGCGCGGGAGCCGAGCAGTACTTC | CASSLAGGAGAEQYF
- | TRBJ2-7 | many | TRBV11-2 | TGTGCCAGCAGCCCCCTCACCGGGACGGGCACCTACGAGCAGTACTTC | CASSPLTGTGTYEQYF
TRBD1 | TRBJ1-5 | few | TRBV30 | TGTGCCTGGAGTCACCCCAGGGGGACAGGACTGTATCAGCCCCAGCATTTT | CAWSHPRGTGLYQPQHF
- | TRBJ2-4 | many | TRBV5-5 | TGTGCCAGCAGCTTCGGACGAGAAAACATTCAGTACTTC | CASSFGRENIQYF
- | TRBJ1-2 | few | TRBV6-1 | TGTGCCAGCAGGCGCCGGGACCGGAACTATGGCTACACCTTC | CASRRRDRNYGYTF
TRBD1 | TRBJ1-2 | many | TRBV6-1 | TGTGCCAGCAGTAGGGACAGTAACTATGGCTACACCTTC | CASSRDSNYGYTF
TRBD1 | TRBJ2-4 | many | TRBV6-2/TRBV6-3 | TGTGCCAGCAGTTATTCGGGACAGGGGACCAAAAACATTAAGTACTTC | CASSYSGQGTKNIKYF
- | TRBJ1-5 | many | TRBV6-5 | TGTGCCAGCAGTTACTCGAGTGGGGGGGCCAATCAGCCCCAGCATTTT | CASSYSSGGANQPQHF
TRBD1 | TRBJ2-7 | many | TRBV2 | TGTGCCAGCAATCGAGGACAGGCGAAAGAGCAGTACTTC | CASNRGQAKEQYF
- | TRBJ1-2 | - | TRBV15 | TGTGCCACCCTCGCTGTACGTCAAGGGAGGGGTTCTGACTATGGCTACACCTTC | CATLAVRQGRGSDYGYTF
TRBD1 | TRBJ1-3 | few | TRBV19 | TGTGCCAGTAGTTCCGGGACAGGATTCTCTGGAAACACCATATATTTT | CASSSGTGFSGNTIYF
- | TRBJ2-7 | many | TRBV20-1 | TGCAGTGCTAAAAGGGTCGTGGAGCAGTACTTC | CSAKRVVEQYF
- | TRBJ2-7 | many | TRBV28 | TGTGCCAGCAGTGTCAGGTACGAGCAGTACTTC | CASSVRYEQYF
TRBD1 | TRBJ2-5 | - | TRBV5-4 | TGTGCCAGCAGCTTGGGGGGGACAGGGGTCGAGACCCAGTACTTC | CASSLGGTGVETQYF
- | TRBJ2-2 | many | TRBV28 | TGTGCCAGCACCTGGACCGGGGAGCTGTTTTTT | CASTWTGELFF
TRBD1 | TRBJ2-5 | many | TRBV28 | TGTGCCAGCAGTTTAGGGACAGGGGGCTTAGAGACCCAGTACTTC | CASSLGTGGLETQYF
- | TRBJ2-7 | many | TRBV27 | TGTGCCAGCAGTTTACGTAGACAGATATCCTCCTACGAGCAGTACTTC | CASSLRRQISSYEQYF
- | TRBJ2-7 | many | TRBV9 | TGTGCCAGCAGCGTAAGTGGGGGGTCATCCGAGCAGTACTTC | CASSVSGGSSEQYF
- | TRBJ1-1 | - | TRBV6-1 | TGTGCCAGCACCGAACCCGGGGGAACTGAAGCTTTCTTT | CASTEPGGTEAFF
TRBD2 | TRBJ2-7 | many | TRBV25-1 | TGTGCCAGCAGTGAACGACAGAGCGGGAGCTACGAGCAGTACTTC | CASSERQSGSYEQYF
TRBD1 | TRBJ1-2 | many | TRBV6-2/TRBV6-3 | TGTGCCAGCATACAGACAGGGGGTCCTGGCTACACCTTC | CASIQTGGPGYTF
TRBD2 | TRBJ2-7 | many | TRBV20-1 | TGCAGTGCTGACGGAAGCTTAGCGGGAGGGCTTAACGAGCAGTACTTC | CSADGSLAGGLNEQYF
- | TRBJ2-4 | many | TRBV20-1 | TGCAGTGCTAGAGTATTGCCAAACATTCAGTACTTC | CSARVLPNIQYF
TRBD1 | TRBJ1-1 | - | TRBV12-3/TRBV12-4 | TGTGCCAGCAGTCGGGACAGCCCACATAGTGGGGCTTTCTTT | CASSRDSPHSGAFF
- | TRBJ1-1 | many | TRBV12-3/TRBV12-4 | TGTGCCAGCGGGGGGGCTGAAGCTTTCTTT | CASGGAEAFF
- | TRBJ1-1 | many | TRBV7-9 | TGTGCCAGCAGCCGACCCGACAGGCACACTGAAGCTTTCTTT | CASSRPDRHTEAFF
- | TRBJ2-7 | many | TRBV6-1 | TGTGCCAGCAGTATTATAGCTGCAAGCTCCTACGAGCAGTACTTC | CASSIIAASSYEQYF
TRBD1 | TRBJ1-5 | - | TRBV19 | TGTGCCTCTGCCCGGACAGGCACCTATAGCAATCAGCCCCAGCATTTT | CASARTGTYSNQPQHF
- | TRBJ2-2 | many | TRBV28 | TGTGCCAGCAGTTGGGACAACACCGGGGAGCTGTTTTTT | CASSWDNTGELFF
- | TRBJ1-2 | many | TRBV30 | TGTGCCTGGAGTCCAAATTCCGGGACTTCACCCTACTCATTAGGCTACACCTTC | CAWSPNSGTSPYSLGYTF
- | TRBJ1-2 | many | TRBV14 | TGTGCCAGCAGCCCAAATCGGTCAGGAGGACGTGGCTACACCTTC | CASSPNRSGGRGYTF
- | TRBJ1-1 | many | TRBV15 | TGTGCCACCAGCGTCCGCGTGAACACTGAAGCTTTCTTT | CATSVRVNTEAFF
- | TRBJ1-5 | many | TRBV7-8 | TGTGCCAGCAGCTTAGCGAGTACAGACAATCAGCCCCAGCATTTT | CASSLASTDNQPQHF
- | TRBJ2-7 | many | TRBV5-1 | TGCGCCAGCAGTATCGGCAGTATCTCCTACGAGCAGTACTTC | CASSIGSISYEQYF
TRBD1 | TRBJ2-4 | many | TRBV30 | TGTGCCTGGGCGGGGACAGGGGCAGGAAACATTCAGTACTTC | CAWAGTGAGNIQYF
TRBD1 | TRBJ2-7 | - | TRBV11-2 | TGTGCCAGCAGTGAACCTGGACAGGGGCGATCCTACGAGCAGTACTTC | CASSEPGQGRSYEQYF
- | TRBJ1-3 | few | TRBV6-9 | TGTGCCAGCAACCCGACCACTAACACCATATATTTT | CASNPTTNTIYF
- | TRBJ1-5 | many | TRBV7-2 | TGTGCCAGCAGCCGTAATGGGCATAGCAATCAGCCCCAGCATTTT | CASSRNGHSNQPQHF
- | TRBJ1-2 | - | TRBV7-6 | TGTGCCAGCAGCTTTGGTAGGGCGGATGGCTACACCTTC | CASSFGRADGYTF
TRBD2 | TRBJ2-7 | - | TRBV28 | TGTGCCACTCGGGGGGGACCCTACGAGCAGTACTTC | CATRGGPYEQYF
TRBD2 | TRBJ2-2 | many | TRBV19 | TGTGCCAGTAGTCGCGGCGGGAGGGAGGCCGGGGAGCTGTTTTTT | CASSRGGREAGELFF
TRBD1 | TRBJ1-2 | - | TRBV27 | TGTGCCAGCAGGGACCAGGGGGGCGGCTACACCTTC | CASRDQGGGYTF
- | TRBJ1-2 | many | TRBV2 | TGTGCCAGCAGTGTTATACCGGGCCCTCTGAGGTATGGCTACACCTTC | CASSVIPGPLRYGYTF